This entry lists 3 T cell receptor beta chains sequenced from one sample in a study of blood T cell repertoires in COVID-19. Generated by immunoSEQ multiplex PCR, the TCRdb table keeps only in-frame clones and is missing some. The sample lists roughly 60,000 clones, approximately 90% occurring once. The sequenced sample was peripheral blood. The receptors shown here come from a human donor with acute or convalescent COVID-19. The donor label of this sample is uncertain.

This sequence joins TRBV19 and TRBJ1-4, with 7 bases fitting TRBD1. Losses at the gene ends were 8 bases for V and 0 bases for J; bases not matched to a gene: 6. Germline values: CDR1 LNHDA, CDR2 SQIVND (reference sequence). The CDR3 sequence is 15 residues long. Here the CDR3 DNA reads TGTGCCAGTCAAACTCAGGGGGCAACTAATGAAAAACTGTTTTTT. Its protein product is CASQTQGATNEKLFF.

The chain is built from TRBV18 and TRBJ1-2; D perhaps matches TRBD1 (6 bases). With 2 bases removed from V and 8 bases from J, the gap between germline ends came to 15 bases. The CDR3 has 14 amino acids. The germline CDR1 and CDR2 sequences are KGHSH and LQKENI. The CDR3 reads CASSPEYREGGYTF. The CDR3 DNA reads as TGTGCCAGCTCACCAGAATACAGGGAGGGCGGCTACACCTTC.

In its sample, this clone was seen a few times. The chain links TRBV5-5 to TRBJ1-2, with no clear D. In germline, CDR1 is SGHKS, CDR2 YYEKEE (reference sequence). The CDR3 length is 13 residues. V dropped 0 bases and J dropped 4 bases, with 7 bases sitting between them. The CDR3: CASSLVGTYGYTF. CDR3 nucleotides: TGTGCCAGCAGCTTGGTGGGCACCTATGGCTACACCTTC.